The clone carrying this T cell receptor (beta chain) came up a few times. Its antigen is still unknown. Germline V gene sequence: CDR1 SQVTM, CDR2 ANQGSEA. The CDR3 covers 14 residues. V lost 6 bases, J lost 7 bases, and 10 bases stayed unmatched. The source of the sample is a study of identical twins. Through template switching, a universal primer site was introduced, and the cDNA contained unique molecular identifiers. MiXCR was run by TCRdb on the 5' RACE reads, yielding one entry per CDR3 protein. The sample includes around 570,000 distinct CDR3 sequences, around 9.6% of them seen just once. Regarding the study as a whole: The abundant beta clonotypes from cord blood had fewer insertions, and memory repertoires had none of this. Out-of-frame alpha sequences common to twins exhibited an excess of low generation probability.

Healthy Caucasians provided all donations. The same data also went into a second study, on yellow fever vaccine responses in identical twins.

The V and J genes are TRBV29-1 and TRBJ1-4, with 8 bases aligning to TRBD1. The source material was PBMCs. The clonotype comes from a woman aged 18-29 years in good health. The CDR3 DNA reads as TGCAGCGTGCTTGACAGGGGAAGAACTGAAAAACTGTTTTTT. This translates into CSVLDRGRTEKLFF.